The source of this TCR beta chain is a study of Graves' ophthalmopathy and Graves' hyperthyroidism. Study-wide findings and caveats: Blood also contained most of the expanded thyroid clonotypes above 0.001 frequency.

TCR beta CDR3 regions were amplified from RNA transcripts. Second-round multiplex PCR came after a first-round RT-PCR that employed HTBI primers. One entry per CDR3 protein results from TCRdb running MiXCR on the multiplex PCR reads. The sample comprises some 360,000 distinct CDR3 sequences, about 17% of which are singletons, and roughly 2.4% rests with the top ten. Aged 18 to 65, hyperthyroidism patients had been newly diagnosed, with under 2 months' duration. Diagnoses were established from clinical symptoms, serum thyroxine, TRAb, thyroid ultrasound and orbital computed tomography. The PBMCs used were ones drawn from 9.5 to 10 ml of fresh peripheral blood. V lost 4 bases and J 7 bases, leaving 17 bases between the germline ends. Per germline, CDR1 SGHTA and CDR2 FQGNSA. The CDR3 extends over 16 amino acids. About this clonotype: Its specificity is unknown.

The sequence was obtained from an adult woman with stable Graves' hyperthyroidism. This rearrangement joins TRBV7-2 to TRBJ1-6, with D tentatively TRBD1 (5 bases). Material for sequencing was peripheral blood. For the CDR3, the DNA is TGTGCCAGCAGCTCCCGGGCAGGGCCCTTGAATTCACCCCTCCACTTT. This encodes CASSSRAGPLNSPLHF.